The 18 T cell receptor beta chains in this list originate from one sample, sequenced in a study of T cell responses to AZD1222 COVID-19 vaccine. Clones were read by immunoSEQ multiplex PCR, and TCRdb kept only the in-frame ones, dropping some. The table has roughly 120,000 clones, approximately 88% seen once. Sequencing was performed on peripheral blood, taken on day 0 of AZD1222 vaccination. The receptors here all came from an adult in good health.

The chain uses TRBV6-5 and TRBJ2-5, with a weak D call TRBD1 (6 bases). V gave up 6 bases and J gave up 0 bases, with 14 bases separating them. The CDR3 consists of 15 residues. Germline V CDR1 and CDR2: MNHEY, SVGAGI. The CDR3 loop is CASRRSGHNQETQYF. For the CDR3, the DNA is TGTGCCAGCAGAAGATCGGGACACAACCAAGAGACCCAGTACTTC.

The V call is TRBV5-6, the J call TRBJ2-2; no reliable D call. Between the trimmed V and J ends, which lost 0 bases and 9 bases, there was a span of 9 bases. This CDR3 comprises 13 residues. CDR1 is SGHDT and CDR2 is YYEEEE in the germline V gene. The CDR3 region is CASSLGGTRELFF. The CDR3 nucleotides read TGTGCCAGCAGCTTGGGGGGTACGAGGGAGCTGTTTTTT.

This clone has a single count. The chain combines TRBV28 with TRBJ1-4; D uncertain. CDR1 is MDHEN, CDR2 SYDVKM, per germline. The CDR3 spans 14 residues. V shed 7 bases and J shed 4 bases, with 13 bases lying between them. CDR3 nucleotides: TGTGCCAGCACGCACAAGGGCGATAATGAAAAACTGTTTTTT. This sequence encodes CASTHKGDNEKLFF.

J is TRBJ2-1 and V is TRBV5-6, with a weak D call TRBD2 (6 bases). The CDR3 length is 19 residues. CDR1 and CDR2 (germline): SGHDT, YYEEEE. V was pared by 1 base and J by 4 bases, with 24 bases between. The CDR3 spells CASSLSRGSSPNRYNEQFF. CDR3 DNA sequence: TGTGCCAGCAGCTTGAGTCGGGGGTCCTCACCAAATAGATACAATGAGCAGTTCTTC.

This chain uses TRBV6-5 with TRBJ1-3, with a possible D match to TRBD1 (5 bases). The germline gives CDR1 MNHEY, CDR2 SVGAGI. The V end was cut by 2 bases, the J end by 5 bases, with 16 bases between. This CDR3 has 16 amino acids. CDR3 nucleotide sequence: TGTGCCAGCAGTTACACCAAAGCAGGGTCTAGAAACACCATATATTTT. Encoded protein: CASSYTKAGSRNTIYF.

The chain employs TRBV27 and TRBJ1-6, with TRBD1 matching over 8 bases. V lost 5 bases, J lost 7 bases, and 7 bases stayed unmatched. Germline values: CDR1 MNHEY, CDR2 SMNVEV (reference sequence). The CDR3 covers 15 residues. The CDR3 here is CASSLGTGVNSPLHF. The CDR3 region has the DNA TGTGCCAGCAGTCTAGGGACAGGCGTCAATTCACCCCTCCACTTT.

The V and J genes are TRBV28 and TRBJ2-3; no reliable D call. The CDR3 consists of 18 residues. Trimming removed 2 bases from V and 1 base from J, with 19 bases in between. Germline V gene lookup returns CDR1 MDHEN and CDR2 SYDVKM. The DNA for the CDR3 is TGTGCCAGCAGTTTAGAATATGACGGCCCCGGAGGCACAGATACGCAGTATTTT. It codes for CASSLEYDGPGGTDTQYF.

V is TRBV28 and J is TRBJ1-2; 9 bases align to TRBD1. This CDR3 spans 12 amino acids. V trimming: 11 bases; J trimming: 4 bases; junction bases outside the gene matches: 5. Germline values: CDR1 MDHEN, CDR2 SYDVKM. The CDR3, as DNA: TGTGCCTCCCTGACAGGGGGCTATGGCTACACCTTC. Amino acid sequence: CASLTGGYGYTF.

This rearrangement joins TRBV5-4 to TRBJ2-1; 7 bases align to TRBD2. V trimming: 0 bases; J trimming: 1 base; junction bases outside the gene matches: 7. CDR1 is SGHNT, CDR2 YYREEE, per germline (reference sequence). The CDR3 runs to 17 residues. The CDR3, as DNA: TGTGCCAGCAGCTTGGATACACTAGCGCATTCCTACAATGAGCAGTTCTTC. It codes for CASSLDTLAHSYNEQFF.

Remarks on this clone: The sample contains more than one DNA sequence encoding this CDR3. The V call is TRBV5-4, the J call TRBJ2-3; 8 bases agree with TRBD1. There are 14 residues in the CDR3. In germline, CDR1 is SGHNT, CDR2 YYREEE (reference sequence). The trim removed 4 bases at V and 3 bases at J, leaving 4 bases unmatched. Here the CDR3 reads CASSRQGATDTQYF. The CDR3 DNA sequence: TGTGCCAGCAGCCGCCAGGGGGCAACAGATACGCAGTATTTT.

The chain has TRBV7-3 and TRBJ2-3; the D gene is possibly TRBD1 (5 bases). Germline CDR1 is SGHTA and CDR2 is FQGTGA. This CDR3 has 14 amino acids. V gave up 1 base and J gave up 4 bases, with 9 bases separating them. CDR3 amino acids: CASSLNPGSDTQYF. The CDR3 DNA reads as TGTGCCAGCAGCTTAAATCCAGGGTCAGATACGCAGTATTTT.

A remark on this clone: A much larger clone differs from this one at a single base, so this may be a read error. The CDR3 sequence is CASSFRNSPLHF. CDR3 DNA: TGTGCCAGCAGCTTCAGGAATTCACCCCTCCACTTT. This sequence joins TRBV12-3 or TRBV12-4 and TRBJ1-6, with D hard to call. This CDR3 is built from 12 residues. V was shortened by 6 bases and J by 7 bases, with 7 bases between the two germline ends.

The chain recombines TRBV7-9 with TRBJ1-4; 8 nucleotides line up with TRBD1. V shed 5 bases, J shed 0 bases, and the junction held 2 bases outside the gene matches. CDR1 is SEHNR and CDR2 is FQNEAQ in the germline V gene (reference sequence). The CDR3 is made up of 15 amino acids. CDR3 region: CASSPGQATNEKLFF. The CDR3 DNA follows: TGTGCCAGCAGCCCGGGACAGGCAACTAATGAAAAACTGTTTTTT.

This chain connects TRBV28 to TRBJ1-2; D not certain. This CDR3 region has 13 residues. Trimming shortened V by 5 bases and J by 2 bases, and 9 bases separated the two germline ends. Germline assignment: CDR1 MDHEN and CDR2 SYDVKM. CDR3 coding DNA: TGTGCCAGCAGTATCACAGTAAACTATGGCTACACCTTC. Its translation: CASSITVNYGYTF.

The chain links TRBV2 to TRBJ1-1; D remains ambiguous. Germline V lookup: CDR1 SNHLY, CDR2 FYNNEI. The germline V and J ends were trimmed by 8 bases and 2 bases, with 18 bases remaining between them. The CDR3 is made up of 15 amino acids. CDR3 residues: CASALGREINTEAFF. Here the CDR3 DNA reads TGTGCCAGCGCATTGGGTCGTGAGATAAACACTGAAGCTTTCTTT.

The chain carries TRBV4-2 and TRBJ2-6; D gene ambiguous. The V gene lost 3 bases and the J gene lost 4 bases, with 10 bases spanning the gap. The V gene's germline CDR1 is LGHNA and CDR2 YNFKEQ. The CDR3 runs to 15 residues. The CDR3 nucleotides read TGTGCCAGCAGCCAGGAAGGTACAGGGGCCAACGTCCTGACTTTC. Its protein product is CASSQEGTGANVLTF.

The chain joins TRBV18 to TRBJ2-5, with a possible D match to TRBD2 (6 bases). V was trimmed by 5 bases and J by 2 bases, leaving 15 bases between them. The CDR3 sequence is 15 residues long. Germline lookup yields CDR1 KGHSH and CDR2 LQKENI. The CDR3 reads CASSSLAGQQETQYF. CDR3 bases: TGTGCCAGCTCATCTCTGGCGGGGCAACAAGAGACCCAGTACTTC.

DNA of the CDR3: TGTGCCAGCAGCTTAGAGGGGAGTTCCGGGGAGCTGTTTTTT. Translated, it gives CASSLEGSSGELFF. V gene TRBV7-2 combines with J gene TRBJ2-2; D may correspond to TRBD1 or TRBD2 (5 bases each). Germline V gives CDR1 SGHTA, CDR2 FQGNSA. The CDR3 loop spans 14 amino acids. V shed 1 base and J shed 6 bases, with 9 bases lying between them.